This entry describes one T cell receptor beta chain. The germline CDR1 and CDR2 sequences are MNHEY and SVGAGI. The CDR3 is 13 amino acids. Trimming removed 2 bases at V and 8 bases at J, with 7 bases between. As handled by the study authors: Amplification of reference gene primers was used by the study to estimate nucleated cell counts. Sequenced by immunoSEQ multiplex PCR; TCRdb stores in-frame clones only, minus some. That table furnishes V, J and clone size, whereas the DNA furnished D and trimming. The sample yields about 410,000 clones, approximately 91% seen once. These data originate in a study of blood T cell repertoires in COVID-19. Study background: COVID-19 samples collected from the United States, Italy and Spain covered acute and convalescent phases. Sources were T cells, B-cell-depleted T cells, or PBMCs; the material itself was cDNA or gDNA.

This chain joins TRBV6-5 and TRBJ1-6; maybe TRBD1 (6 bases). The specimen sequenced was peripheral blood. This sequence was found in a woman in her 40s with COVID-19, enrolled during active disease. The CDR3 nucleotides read TGTGCCAGCAGTTACAGACAGGATTCACCCCTCCACTTT. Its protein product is CASSYRQDSPLHF.